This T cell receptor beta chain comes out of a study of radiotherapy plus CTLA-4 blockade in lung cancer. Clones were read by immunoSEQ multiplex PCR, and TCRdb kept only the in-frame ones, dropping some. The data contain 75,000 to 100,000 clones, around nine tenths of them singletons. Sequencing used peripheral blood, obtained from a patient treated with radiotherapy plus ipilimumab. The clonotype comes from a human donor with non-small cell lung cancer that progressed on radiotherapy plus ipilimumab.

CDR3 nucleotide sequence: TGTGCCAGCAGTGGAGCGGTTTTCACCCGCTACGAGCAGTACTTC. The encoded protein is CASSGAVFTRYEQYF. The rearrangement uses TRBV2 and TRBJ2-7; a possible D gene is TRBD2 (5 bases). CDR1 is SNHLY, CDR2 FYNNEI, per germline. The V end lost 4 bases, the J end lost 3 bases, and 16 bases lay between the germline ends. The length of the CDR3 is 15 residues.